Sequencing of this T cell receptor beta chain was carried out in a study of vaccination effects on CD4 cells after COVID-19. Study-wide background: Post-vaccine specimens arrived a median 72 days past the second dose. The study's findings and limits: Common cold coronavirus cross-reactivity was shown by only 1 of 255 vaccine-induced clones in healthy vaccinees. Whether induced by infection or by vaccine, clones showed marked clonal contraction late after vaccination.

Antigen-specific CD4+ T cells were expanded with viral peptide pools in the ViraFEST assay before sequencing. After roughly 11 days in culture, the CD4+ T cells were isolated. Participants received two doses of either the BNT162b2 or mRNA-1273 vaccine. Each well held 1.5 million to 2 million PBMC cultured with 7.5 to 10 ug/ml peptides and roughly 9 IU/ml IL-2. As concerns this clone: Antigen: not known.

Trimming pared 0 bases from V and 1 base from J, leaving 12 bases between. The CDR3 is made up of 16 amino acids. Germline assignment: CDR1 LNHNV and CDR2 YYDKDF (reference sequence). Clones were sequenced by immunoSEQ multiplex PCR, and TCRdb holds only the in-frame ones, with some missing. The table has roughly 16,000 clones, about three quarters seen once. The V call is TRBV15, the J call TRBJ2-5, with D unresolved. The material sequenced was CD4+ T cells from PBMCs cultured with HCoV-NL63 spike peptides, taken after COVID-19 vaccination. This receptor was obtained from a human donor who received a COVID-19 vaccine. CDR3 region: CATSRDERSGQETQYF. DNA of the CDR3: TGTGCCACCAGCAGAGATGAAAGGTCCGGCCAAGAGACCCAGTACTTC.